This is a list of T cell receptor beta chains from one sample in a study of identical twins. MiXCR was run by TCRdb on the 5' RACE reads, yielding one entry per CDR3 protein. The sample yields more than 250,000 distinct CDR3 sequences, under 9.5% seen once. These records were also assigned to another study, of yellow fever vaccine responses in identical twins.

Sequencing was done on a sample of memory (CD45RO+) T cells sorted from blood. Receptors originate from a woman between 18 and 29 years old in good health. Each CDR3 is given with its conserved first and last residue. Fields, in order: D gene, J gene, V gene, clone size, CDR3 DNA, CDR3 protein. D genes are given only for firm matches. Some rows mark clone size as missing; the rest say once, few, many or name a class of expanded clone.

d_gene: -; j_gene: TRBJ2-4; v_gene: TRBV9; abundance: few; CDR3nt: TGTGCCAGCAGCGCGACGGAACTAGCTCAAAACATTCAGTACTTC; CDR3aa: CASSATELAQNIQYF
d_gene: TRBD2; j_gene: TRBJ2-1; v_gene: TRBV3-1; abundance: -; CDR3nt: TGTGCCAGCAGCCAAGCGGGACTAGCGGGGGGGAAGCTCTTCCATGAGCAGTTCTTC; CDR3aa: CASSQAGLAGGKLFHEQFF
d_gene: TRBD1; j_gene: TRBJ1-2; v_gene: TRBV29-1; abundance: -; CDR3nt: TGCAGCGTTGCGTTAACAGGGGTTGACTATGGCTACACCTTC; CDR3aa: CSVALTGVDYGYTF
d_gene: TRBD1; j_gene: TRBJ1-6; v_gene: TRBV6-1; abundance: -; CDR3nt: TGTGCCAGCAGTGAAGCGAAGGGACAGGGACGCTCACCCCTCCACTTT; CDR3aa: CASSEAKGQGRSPLHF
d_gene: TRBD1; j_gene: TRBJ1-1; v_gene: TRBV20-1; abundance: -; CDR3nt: TGCTGTGCTAGAGATCGAGTGGGTAGGGGGCGCAACACTGAAGCTTTCTTT; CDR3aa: CCARDRVGRGRNTEAFF
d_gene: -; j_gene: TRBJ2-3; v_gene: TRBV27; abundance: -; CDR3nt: TGTGCCAGCATACGGGACGGCACAGATACGCAGTATTTT; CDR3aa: CASIRDGTDTQYF
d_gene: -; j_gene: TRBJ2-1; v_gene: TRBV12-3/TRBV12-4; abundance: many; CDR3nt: TGTGCCAGCAGTCCCGAGTACAATGAGCAGTTCTTC; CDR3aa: CASSPEYNEQFF
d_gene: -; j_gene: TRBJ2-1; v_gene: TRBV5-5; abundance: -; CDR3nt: TGTGCCAGCAGCTGGGACTCAGGCATGGATGAGCAGTTCTTC; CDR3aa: CASSWDSGMDEQFF
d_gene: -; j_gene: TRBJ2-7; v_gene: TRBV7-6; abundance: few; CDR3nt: TGTGCCAGCAGCCCGCGGAAGGATCCTGCGGGTGAGCAGTACTTC; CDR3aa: CASSPRKDPAGEQYF
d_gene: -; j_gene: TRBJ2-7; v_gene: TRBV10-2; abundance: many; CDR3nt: TGCGCCAGCAGTGAGGCGGGATCCACCTACGAGCAGTACTTC; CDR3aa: CASSEAGSTYEQYF
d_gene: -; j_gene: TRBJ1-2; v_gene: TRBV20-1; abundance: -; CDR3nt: TGCAGTGCTCAAAATTTCGACGGGACACATATTCCTTTTAACTATGGCTACACCTTC; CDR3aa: CSAQNFDGTHIPFNYGYTF
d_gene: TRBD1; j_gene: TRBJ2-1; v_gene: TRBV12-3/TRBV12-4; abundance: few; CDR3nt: TGTGCCAGCAGAAAGACAGGGATGGGGGTAGGGCAGTTCTTC; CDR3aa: CASRKTGMGVGQFF
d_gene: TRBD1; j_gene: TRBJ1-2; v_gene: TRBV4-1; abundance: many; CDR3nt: TGCGCCAGCAGCCTCCACATGACAGGGGAGGATGGCTACACCTTC; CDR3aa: CASSLHMTGEDGYTF
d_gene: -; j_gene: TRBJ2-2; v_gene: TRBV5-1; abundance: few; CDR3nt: TGCGCCAGCAGCCAGGGACATTGGGACACCGGGGAGCTGTTTTTT; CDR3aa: CASSQGHWDTGELFF
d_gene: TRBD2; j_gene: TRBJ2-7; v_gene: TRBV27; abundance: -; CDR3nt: TGTGCCAGCAGTGCCAGACTAGCGGGAGCCCACGAGCAGTACTTC; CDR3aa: CASSARLAGAHEQYF
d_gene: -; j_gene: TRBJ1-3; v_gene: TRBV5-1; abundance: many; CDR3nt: TGCGCCAGCAGCTTGGCCCCGGGCTTACAGAGGTCTGGAAACACCATATATTTT; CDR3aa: CASSLAPGLQRSGNTIYF
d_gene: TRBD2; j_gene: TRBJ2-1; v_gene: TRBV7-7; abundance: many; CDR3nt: TGTGCCAGCAGCCCACCCGGGACTAGCGGGCCCTACAATGAGCAGTTCTTC; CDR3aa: CASSPPGTSGPYNEQFF
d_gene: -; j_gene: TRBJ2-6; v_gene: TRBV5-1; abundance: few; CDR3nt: TGCGCCAGCAGCTTGGAGGCGAGCTCTGGGGCCAACGTCCTGACTTTC; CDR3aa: CASSLEASSGANVLTF
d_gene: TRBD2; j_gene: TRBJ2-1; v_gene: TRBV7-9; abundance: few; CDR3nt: TGTGCCAGCAGCTTCGCTAGCGGGGGGTTTTATGAGCAGTTCTTC; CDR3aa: CASSFASGGFYEQFF
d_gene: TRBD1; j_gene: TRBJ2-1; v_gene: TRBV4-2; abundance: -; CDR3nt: TGTGCCAGCAGCCAAGAGGTAACCGGGACAGGGCGCAATGAGCAGTTCTTC; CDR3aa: CASSQEVTGTGRNEQFF
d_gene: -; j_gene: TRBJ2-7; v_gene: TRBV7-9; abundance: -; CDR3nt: TGTGCCAGCAGCCTCCCCCCGGGTAACTACGTGCAGTACTTC; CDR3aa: CASSLPPGNYVQYF
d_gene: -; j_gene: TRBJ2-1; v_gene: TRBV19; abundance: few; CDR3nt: TGTGCCAGTAGTCGGGACTTCGTTGCCTACAATGAGCAGTTCTTC; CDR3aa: CASSRDFVAYNEQFF